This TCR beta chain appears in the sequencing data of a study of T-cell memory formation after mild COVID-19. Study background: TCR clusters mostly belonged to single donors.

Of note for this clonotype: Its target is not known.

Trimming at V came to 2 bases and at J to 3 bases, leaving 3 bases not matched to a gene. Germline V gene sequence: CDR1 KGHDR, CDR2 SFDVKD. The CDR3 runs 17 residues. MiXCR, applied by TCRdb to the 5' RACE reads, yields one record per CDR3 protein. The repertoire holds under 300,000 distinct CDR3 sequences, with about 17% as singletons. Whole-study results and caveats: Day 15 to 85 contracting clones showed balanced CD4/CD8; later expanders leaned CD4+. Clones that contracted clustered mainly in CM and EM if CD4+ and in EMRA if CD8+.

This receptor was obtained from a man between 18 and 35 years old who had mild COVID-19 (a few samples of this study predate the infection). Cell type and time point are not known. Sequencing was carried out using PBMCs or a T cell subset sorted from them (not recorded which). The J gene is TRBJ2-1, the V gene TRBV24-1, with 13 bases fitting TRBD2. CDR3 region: CATSDSGTSGIYNEQFF. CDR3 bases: TGTGCCACCAGTGATTCCGGGACTAGCGGGATCTACAATGAGCAGTTCTTC.